This entry lists 27 T cell receptor beta chains sequenced from one sample in a study of T cell responses to AZD1222 COVID-19 vaccine. Libraries were prepared by immunoSEQ multiplex PCR; TCRdb keeps only in-frame clonotypes and omits some of them. Among approximately 190,000 clones listed, about nine tenths were seen once. The source was peripheral blood, collected on day 0 of AZD1222 vaccination. All receptors come from an adult in good health.

The chain links TRBV14 to TRBJ2-5; D is undetermined. There are 13 residues in the CDR3. V was clipped by 5 bases and J by 2 bases, with 9 bases between them. CDR1 is SGHDN, CDR2 FVKESK, per germline. DNA for the CDR3: TGTGCCAGCAGCATTTTCTTTCAAGAGACCCAGTACTTC. Amino acids: CASSIFFQETQYF.

This chain joins TRBV19 and TRBJ2-7; 7 bases match TRBD1. The V gene's germline CDR1 is LNHDA and CDR2 SQIVND (reference sequence). The length of the CDR3 is 14 residues. J gave up 6 bases and V 4 bases, and 9 bases lay outside the gene matches. The CDR3 DNA reads TGTGCCAGTAGTAAGAGGGACAGCAGGGTCGAGCAGTACTTC. Translated, it gives CASSKRDSRVEQYF.

CDR3 in DNA: TGTGCCAGTAGCGGACAGTATAGCAATCAGCCCCAGCATTTT. Translating gives CASSGQYSNQPQHF. The chain joins TRBV19 to TRBJ1-5; D possibly corresponds to TRBD1 (6 bases). The CDR3 is 14 amino acids. V lost 6 bases, J lost 0 bases, and 9 bases lay in between. Germline CDR1 LNHDA, CDR2 SQIVND (reference sequence).

The rearrangement joins TRBV19 to TRBJ2-1, with 7 bases lining up with TRBD1. Germline loops: CDR1 LNHDA, CDR2 SQIVND (reference sequence). The CDR3 sequence is 15 residues long. The V gene end was trimmed by 7 bases and the J gene end by 3 bases; junction bases not matched to a gene: 9. The CDR3 coding sequence is TGTGCCAGTACCTCTGGGACAGTGAGCTACAATGAGCAGTTCTTC. Translated, it gives CASTSGTVSYNEQFF.

The chain joins TRBV7-9 to TRBJ1-1; the D gene is possibly TRBD1 (6 bases). V lost 6 bases and J lost 5, with 13 bases in between. The CDR3 sequence is 13 residues long. CDR1 and CDR2 (germline): SEHNR, FQNEAQ (reference sequence). This CDR3 reads CASSFLRGTEAFF. The CDR3 region has the DNA TGTGCCAGCAGTTTCCTCAGGGGAACTGAAGCTTTCTTT. Full variable domain (rest looked up from reference TRBV7-9 and TRBJ1-1): DTGVSQNPRHKITKRGQNVTFRCDPISEHNRLYWYRQTLGQGPEFLTYFQNEAQLEKSRLLSDRFSAERPKGSFSTLEIQRTEQGDSAMYLCASSFLRGTEAFFGQGTRLTVV.

The chain uses TRBV4-2 and TRBJ2-1; the D is unclear. Germline-derived CDR1 and CDR2 are LGHNA and YNFKEQ. The CDR3 runs 16 residues. V lost 0 bases and J 0 bases, leaving 9 bases between the germline ends. The CDR3 DNA follows: TGTGCCAGCAGCCAAGATGGCGGCAGCTCCTACAATGAGCAGTTCTTC. This sequence encodes CASSQDGGSSYNEQFF.

The rearrangement joins TRBV6-5 to TRBJ1-1; D might be TRBD1 (5 bases). Germline V gene lookup returns CDR1 MNHEY and CDR2 SVGAGI. V was clipped by 0 bases and J by 4 bases, with 12 bases between them. The CDR3 covers 15 residues. The CDR3 nucleotides read TGTGCCAGCAGTTACTCGTTGGCGGGGGGCACTGAAGCTTTCTTT. Its protein is CASSYSLAGGTEAFF.

This rearrangement joins TRBV15 to TRBJ2-7; no clear D. V lost 0 bases to trimming and J lost 4 bases, with 10 bases between them. The CDR3 has 14 residues. CDR1 and CDR2 from the germline V gene are LNHNV and YYDKDF (reference sequence). The CDR3 coding sequence is TGTGCCACCAGCAGAGATAGTGTTTTTTACGAGCAGTACTTC. The encoded protein is CATSRDSVFYEQYF.

The chain has TRBV13 and TRBJ1-5, with D hard to call. Germline-derived CDR1 and CDR2 are PRHDT and FYEKMQ (reference sequence). CDR3 size: 14 residues. Between the trimmed V and J ends, which lost 3 bases and 4 bases, there was a span of 10 bases. CDR3 protein: CASSLGRTNQPQHF. In nucleotides, the CDR3 is TGTGCCAGCAGCTTGGGCCGGACTAATCAGCCCCAGCATTTT.

The count of this clone is one. The V and J genes are TRBV3-1 (or the pseudogene TRBV3-2) and TRBJ2-7; TRBD1 aligns across 8 bases. The CDR3 sequence is 19 residues long. Germline V CDR1 and CDR2: LGHDT, YNNKEL (reference sequence). V was clipped by 1 base and J by 2 bases; unmatched bases: 16. The chain's CDR3 is CASSQVQGGSIIPPYEQYF. CDR3 DNA sequence: TGTGCCAGCAGCCAAGTACAGGGGGGATCGATAATTCCGCCCTACGAGCAGTACTTC.

This chain uses TRBV5-1 with TRBJ1-4, with 7 bases that match TRBD1. The CDR3 is 13 residues long. Trimming removed 4 bases from V and 8 bases from J; junction bases left unmatched: 5. Germline lookup yields CDR1 SGHRS and CDR2 YFSETQ. Here the CDR3 DNA reads TGCGCCAGCAGCCCCGGACAGGCCGAAAAACTGTTTTTT. Translation: CASSPGQAEKLFF.

The chain uses TRBV15 and TRBJ2-2; maybe TRBD1 (5 bases). Trimming stripped 4 bases from V and 3 bases from J, with 15 bases between. Germline CDR1 LNHNV, CDR2 YYDKDF (reference sequence). The CDR3 runs to 16 residues. CDR3 sequence reads: CATSTSTRRDTGELFF. The CDR3 DNA sequence: TGTGCCACCAGCACGTCAACTCGCAGGGACACCGGGGAGCTGTTTTTT.

V usage is TRBV3-1 (or the pseudogene TRBV3-2) and J usage is TRBJ1-2; 7 positions agree with TRBD1. Germline CDR1 LGHDT, CDR2 YNNKEL (reference sequence). This CDR3 is built from 15 residues. Losses at the gene ends were 3 bases for V and 8 bases for J; bases not matched to a gene: 12. The CDR3 DNA follows: TGTGCCAGCAGCCACCAGACAGGGAGGAGACTCGGCTACACCTTC. It yields the protein CASSHQTGRRLGYTF.

Worth noting for this clone: This same CDR3 is encoded by further DNA sequences in the sample. V is TRBV19 and J is TRBJ1-2; D possibly corresponds to TRBD1 (6 bases). Trimming took 4 bases from V and 2 from J, leaving 8 bases between them. The germline V gene has CDR1 LNHDA and CDR2 SQIVND (reference sequence). This CDR3 contains 13 residues. Here the CDR3 DNA reads TGTGCCAGTAGTACCGACAGGAACTATGGCTACACCTTC. Amino acids: CASSTDRNYGYTF.

The V call is TRBV7-8, the J call TRBJ2-6, with D hard to call. CDR1 is SGHVS and CDR2 is FQNEAQ in the germline V gene. Trimming left V 6 bases short and J 3 bases short, with 18 bases between. This CDR3 has 17 residues. The CDR3 reads CASRLSDPWGGANVLTF. In DNA, the CDR3 is TGTGCCAGCAGGCTTTCGGACCCTTGGGGTGGGGCCAACGTCCTGACTTTC.

This clone has only a few counts. The V call is TRBV4-2, the J call TRBJ1-1, with D maybe TRBD1 (5 bases). The V gene's germline CDR1 is LGHNA and CDR2 YNFKEQ. V dropped 0 bases and J dropped 0 bases, with 14 bases sitting between them. CDR3 length: 17 residues. Written as DNA, the CDR3 is TGTGCCAGCAGCCAAGATGGGTTGGGAGGGGTGAACACTGAAGCTTTCTTT. It codes for CASSQDGLGGVNTEAFF.

The chain links TRBV4-1 to TRBJ1-3; D gene uncertain. The CDR3 totals 13 residues. V dropped 2 bases and J dropped 4 bases, with 6 bases sitting between them. Germline V lookup: CDR1 MGHRA, CDR2 YSYEKL. This CDR3 is CASSQLIGNTIYF. CDR3 nucleotides: TGCGCCAGCAGCCAACTTATAGGAAACACCATATATTTT.

The chain carries TRBV6-2 or TRBV6-3 and TRBJ2-7, with 10 bases aligning to TRBD1. The CDR3 has 16 residues. Germline lookup yields CDR1 MNHEY and CDR2 SVGEGT. Trimming cost V 2 bases and J 4 bases; bases outside gene matches: 8. CDR3 nucleotides: TGTGCCAGCAGTTACACCCACCGGGACAGGGGATACGAGCAGTACTTC. Amino acid sequence: CASSYTHRDRGYEQYF.

The rearrangement joins TRBV7-8 to TRBJ1-1; perhaps TRBD1 as D (5 bases). V was shortened by 4 bases and J by 0 bases, with 24 bases between the two germline ends. Germline V gene data show CDR1 as SGHVS and CDR2 as FQNEAQ. The CDR3 totals 19 residues. The CDR3 sequence: CASSWFLREGRVLNTEAFF. CDR3 bases: TGTGCCAGCAGCTGGTTTCTCAGGGAAGGGCGGGTTCTGAACACTGAAGCTTTCTTT.

This chain uses TRBV5-1 with TRBJ2-7; D is undetermined. Germline assignment: CDR1 SGHRS and CDR2 YFSETQ. Trimming cost V 4 bases and J 0 bases, with 11 bases left between them. This CDR3 has 14 residues. The CDR3 nucleotides are TGCGCCAGCAGCCACGATAAGCGCTCCTACGAGCAGTACTTC. Amino acid sequence: CASSHDKRSYEQYF.

V usage is TRBV29-1 and J usage is TRBJ1-2; no definite D call. Trimming stripped 0 bases from V and 8 bases from J, with 4 bases between. CDR1 is SQVTM, CDR2 ANQGSEA, per germline. The CDR3 runs to 10 residues. Here the CDR3 reads CSVEEGGYTF. As DNA, the CDR3 is TGCAGCGTTGAAGAGGGAGGCTACACCTTC.

V gene TRBV10-3 combines with J gene TRBJ1-5; no reliable D call. Between the trimmed V and J ends, which lost 3 bases and 5 bases, there was a span of 20 bases. The CDR3 totals 17 residues. The V gene's germline CDR1 is ENHRY and CDR2 SYGVKD. CDR3 sequence (DNA): TGTGCCATCAGTGAAACCCCCCGTCGGGGAGTCGATCAGCCCCAGCATTTT. It specifies CAISETPRRGVDQPQHF.

Only a few counts were recorded for this clone. The J gene is TRBJ2-5, the V gene TRBV19, with D perhaps given as TRBD1 or TRBD2 (6 bases each). CDR3 length: 14 residues. V was shortened by 6 bases and J by 4 bases, with 15 bases between the two germline ends. The germline V gene encodes CDR1 LNHDA and CDR2 SQIVND (reference sequence). In nucleotides, the CDR3 is TGTGCCAGTAGGGGGGGCCAGGGAGGAGAGACCCAGTACTTC. It specifies CASRGGQGGETQYF.

The chain employs TRBV19 and TRBJ2-1, with 12 bases lining up with TRBD2. The CDR3 is 15 residues long. Germline V lookup: CDR1 LNHDA, CDR2 SQIVND (reference sequence). The ends lost 4 bases at V and 6 bases at J; junction bases unmatched: 4. DNA for the CDR3: TGTGCCAGTAGTAGTCTAGCGGGGGGGACCAATGAGCAGTTCTTC. Translation gives CASSSLAGGTNEQFF.

The rearrangement joins TRBV29-1 to TRBJ1-1; maybe TRBD1 (6 bases). Trimming stripped 6 bases from V and 6 bases from J, with 11 bases between. The CDR3 is 11 amino acids. From germline, CDR1 is SQVTM and CDR2 ANQGSEA. The CDR3: CSVHEGAEAFF. CDR3 sequence (DNA): TGCAGCGTGCATGAGGGGGCTGAAGCTTTCTTT.

The V call is TRBV9, the J call TRBJ1-6; weak D call: TRBD1 (5 bases). The V gene lost 3 bases and the J gene lost 7 bases, with 17 bases spanning the gap. From germline, CDR1 is SGDLS and CDR2 YYNGEE. There are 16 residues in the CDR3. Here the CDR3 reads CASSDHLGTENSPLHF. In nucleotides, the CDR3 is TGTGCCAGCAGCGACCACCTTGGGACGGAAAATTCACCCCTCCACTTT. The variable domain in full, with the rest retrieved from reference TRBV9 and TRBJ1-6, is DSGVTQTPKHLITATGQRVTLRCSPRSGDLSVYWYQQSLDQGLQFLIQYYNGEERAKGNILERFSAQQFPDLHSELNLSSLELGDSALYFCASSDHLGTENSPLHFGNGTRLTVT.

V usage is TRBV21-1 and J usage is TRBJ1-5. TRBV21-1 is a recognized pseudogene. The CDR3 loop spans 16 amino acids. This chain's CDR3 is CASSKEEGVDNQPQHF. The CDR3 bases are TGTGCCAGCAGCAAAGAAGAGGGTGTCGACAATCAGCCCCAGCATTTT.